A single sample gave rise to the 28 T cell receptor beta chains below, sequenced in a study of control samples from healthy donors and cancer patients. Using immunoSEQ multiplex PCR, the repertoire was profiled, and TCRdb retains in-frame clones only, with some absent. The sample holds some 120,000 clones; more than 80% are singletons and the top ten take approximately 1.1%. Sequenced sample: PBMCs. The receptors were gathered from a woman between 50 and 59 years old with colorectal cancer.

The V call is TRBV30, the J call TRBJ2-3, with a weak D call TRBD2 (7 bases). CDR3 length equals 15 residues. Looked up from germline, CDR1 is GTSNPN and CDR2 is SVGIG (reference sequence). The germline V and J ends were trimmed by 0 bases and 3 bases, with 13 bases remaining between them. CDR3 amino acids: CAWSVVGGQTDTQYF. In nucleotides, the CDR3 is TGTGCCTGGAGTGTTGTGGGGGGGCAAACAGATACGCAGTATTTT.

The chain employs TRBV11-2 and TRBJ2-3; D may be TRBD2 (6 bases). Trimming cost V 4 bases and J 5 bases, with 7 bases left between them. The CDR3 is 12 residues long. Germline V gene sequence: CDR1 SGHAT, CDR2 FQNNGV. CDR3 nucleotides: TGTGCCAGCAGCTCCGGGGGAGATACGCAGTATTTT. This encodes CASSSGGDTQYF.

This clone has only a few counts. The chain couples TRBV5-1 to TRBJ2-1, with D hard to call. The CDR3 covers 13 residues. Germline V lookup: CDR1 SGHRS, CDR2 YFSETQ. V gave up 1 base and J gave up 5 bases, with 7 bases separating them. The CDR3 coding sequence is TGCGCCAGCAGCTTGTTCCCAAACAATGAGCAGTTCTTC. The encoded protein is CASSLFPNNEQFF. The whole variable domain, remainder taken from reference TRBV5-1 and TRBJ2-1, is KAGVTQTPRYLIKTRGQQVTLSCSPISGHRSVSWYQQTPGQGLQFLFEYFSETQRNKGNFPGRFSGRQFSNSRSEMNVSTLELGDSALYLCASSLFPNNEQFFGPGTRLTVL.

The table lists this clone with a few counts. The CDR3 reads CASSQDRQGGNQPQHF. DNA for the CDR3: TGCGCCAGCAGCCAAGACAGGCAGGGAGGGAATCAGCCCCAGCATTTT. V gene TRBV4-1 combines with J gene TRBJ1-5, with a possible D match to TRBD1 (5 bases). The V end lost 0 bases, the J end lost 4 bases, and 13 bases lay between the germline ends. The CDR3 is 16 residues long. The germline CDR1 and CDR2 sequences are MGHRA and YSYEKL.

This chain links TRBV10-2 with TRBJ2-7; D tentatively reads TRBD1 or TRBD2 (5 bases each). V lost 6 bases and J lost 2, with 11 bases in between. This CDR3 has 13 residues. Germline V CDR1 and CDR2: WSHSY, SAAADI. DNA of the CDR3: TGCGCCAGCAGGGGGGACCGCCCCTACGAGCAGTACTTC. It translates to CASRGDRPYEQYF.

The chain joins TRBV2 to TRBJ2-5; 7 bases map to TRBD1. This CDR3 spans 14 amino acids. Trimming at V came to 6 bases and at J to 3 bases, leaving 7 bases not matched to a gene. The germline CDR1 and CDR2 sequences are SNHLY and FYNNEI. The CDR3 DNA sequence: TGTGCCAGCAGAGGCAGACAGGGAGAAGAGACCCAGTACTTC. Translating gives CASRGRQGEETQYF.

This chain links TRBV5-5 with TRBJ1-6; no reliable D call. The CDR3 has 16 amino acids. Trimming removed 4 bases from V and 6 bases from J, with 17 bases in between. From germline, CDR1 is SGHKS and CDR2 YYEKEE (reference sequence). This chain's CDR3 is CASSPGRAFGNSPLHF. CDR3 bases: TGTGCCAGCAGCCCCGGACGGGCCTTCGGTAATTCACCCCTCCACTTT.

V gene TRBV5-5 combines with J gene TRBJ2-1; 11 bases map to TRBD2. Germline CDR1 SGHKS, CDR2 YYEKEE (reference sequence). The CDR3 has 15 residues. The trim removed 2 bases at V and 5 bases at J, leaving 3 bases unmatched. CDR3 DNA: TGTGCCAGCAGCTTTAGACTAGCGGGGCACAATGAGCAGTTCTTC. Amino acid sequence: CASSFRLAGHNEQFF.

This chain uses TRBV5-1 with TRBJ2-1, with D unresolved. The CDR3 covers 14 residues. V lost 0 bases and J lost 4, with 8 bases in between. Germline CDR1 reads SGHRS; CDR2 reads YFSETQ. CDR3 nucleotides: TGCGCCAGCAGCTTGGACAGCCCGTACAATGAGCAGTTCTTC. Translation: CASSLDSPYNEQFF.

This clone occurred once. CDR3 sequence reads: CASSLKWQGANEQFF. The CDR3, as DNA: TGTGCCAGCAGCTTAAAGTGGCAGGGGGCTAATGAGCAGTTCTTC. This sequence joins TRBV7-6 and TRBJ2-1; 8 nucleotides line up with TRBD1. Germline V gene sequence: CDR1 SGHVS, CDR2 FNYEAQ. The CDR3 loop spans 15 amino acids. V dropped 2 bases and J dropped 7; count of bases not matched to a gene: 7.

The CDR3 bases are TGTGCCAGCAGCCGTTATGGACAGCACCCCGCTGGCTACACCTTC. It encodes CASSRYGQHPAGYTF. The chain is built from TRBV6-5 and TRBJ1-2; D possibly corresponds to TRBD1 (6 bases). The germline V gene encodes CDR1 MNHEY and CDR2 SVGAGI. V lost 6 bases and J lost 7, with 21 bases in between. The CDR3 runs 15 residues.

The rearrangement uses TRBV18 and TRBJ1-5, with TRBD1 as a possible D gene (5 bases). The V gene lost 8 bases and the J gene lost 1 base, with 9 bases spanning the gap. The CDR3 is 13 amino acids. The germline gives CDR1 KGHSH, CDR2 LQKENI. CDR3 residues: CASRDGSNQPQHF. As DNA, the CDR3 is TGTGCCAGCCGGGACGGCAGCAATCAGCCCCAGCATTTT.

In this sample, this clone turned up a few times. The chain links TRBV19 to TRBJ1-5; D is ambiguous. Trimming stripped 9 bases from V and 1 base from J, with 13 bases between. The CDR3 sequence is 14 residues long. Germline CDR1 LNHDA, CDR2 SQIVND (reference sequence). The CDR3 sequence is CASSFWGSNQPQHF. DNA of the CDR3: TGTGCCAGCAGCTTTTGGGGAAGCAATCAGCCCCAGCATTTT.

The chain combines TRBV7-8 with TRBJ1-2; 7 bases line up with TRBD1. CDR1 and CDR2 from the germline V gene are SGHVS and FQNEAQ. The CDR3 runs 15 residues. V lost 1 base to trimming and J lost 1 base; unmatched junction nucleotides: 3. CDR3 protein: CASSLGGTVNYGYTF. For the CDR3, the DNA is TGTGCCAGCAGCTTAGGGGGGACAGTTAACTATGGCTACACCTTC.

The chain links TRBV7-9 to TRBJ1-3; D not resolved. This CDR3 is 13 amino acids long. Germline V gene data show CDR1 as SEHNR and CDR2 as FQNEAQ (reference sequence). Deletions cut 3 bases from V and 13 bases from J, with 16 bases between. The CDR3 sequence is CASSFREPGSIYF. The CDR3 DNA reads TGTGCCAGCAGCTTTAGGGAGCCCGGTTCGATATATTTT.

The V gene is TRBV7-8, the J gene TRBJ2-2; the match to TRBD2 covers 7 bases. There are 15 residues in the CDR3. J was trimmed by 4 bases and V by 1 base; bases with no gene match: 3. Per the germline V gene, CDR1 is SGHVS and CDR2 is FQNEAQ. This CDR3 is CASSLVGGPTGELFF. DNA of the CDR3: TGTGCCAGCAGCTTAGTGGGAGGGCCCACCGGGGAGCTGTTTTTT.

This clone is a singleton in its sample. The chain links TRBV9 to TRBJ2-2, with D possibly being TRBD2 (7 bases). Per the germline V gene, CDR1 is SGDLS and CDR2 is YYNGEE. The CDR3 contains 17 residues. V was cut by 0 bases and J by 4 bases, with 16 bases left in between. DNA of the CDR3: TGTGCCAGCAGCGTAGGGTCCACAGGGAGGGCCACCGGGGAGCTGTTTTTT. Amino acids: CASSVGSTGRATGELFF.

J is TRBJ2-1 and V is TRBV28, with 13 bases fitting TRBD2. The CDR3 has 14 amino acids. From germline, CDR1 is MDHEN and CDR2 SYDVKM. V was clipped by 6 bases and J by 10 bases; unmatched bases: 6. The CDR3 nucleotides read TGTGCCAGCAGACTAGCGGGAGGGCTAGGGGAGCAGTTCTTC. Its translation is CASRLAGGLGEQFF.

The gene calls are TRBV6-5 and TRBJ1-1, with D maybe TRBD1 (5 bases). Germline V gene lookup returns CDR1 MNHEY and CDR2 SVGAGI. CDR3 length equals 14 residues. V shed 5 bases and J shed 5 bases, with 15 bases lying between them. This CDR3 is CASSPDRIGTEAFF. Written as DNA, the CDR3 is TGTGCCAGCAGTCCCGACAGAATAGGGACTGAAGCTTTCTTT.

This sequence joins TRBV2 and TRBJ1-1; 9 nucleotides align to TRBD1. The CDR3 is 16 amino acids. The germline V gene encodes CDR1 SNHLY and CDR2 FYNNEI. J was trimmed by 0 bases and V by 3 bases; bases with no gene match: 5. This CDR3 reads CASSDLGQGLNTEAFF. The DNA for the CDR3 is TGTGCCAGCAGTGACCTCGGACAGGGGCTGAACACTGAAGCTTTCTTT.

For the CDR3, the DNA is TGTGCCAGCAGTTCCACAGGTTTCATTGGCTACACCTTC. Translating gives CASSSTGFIGYTF. The chain combines TRBV2 with TRBJ1-2; tentatively, D is TRBD1 (5 bases). Looked up from germline, CDR1 is SNHLY and CDR2 is FYNNEI. The CDR3 runs to 13 residues. The V end was cut by 5 bases, the J end by 7 bases, with 14 bases between.

V gene TRBV24-1 combines with J gene TRBJ1-1, with TRBD1 matching over 12 bases. Germline V gene lookup returns CDR1 KGHDR and CDR2 SFDVKD. Trimming removed 4 bases from V and 9 bases from J; junction bases left unmatched: 8. This CDR3 has 15 residues. The CDR3 is CATSETGQGAGKAFF. DNA for the CDR3: TGTGCCACCAGTGAAACGGGACAGGGGGCCGGGAAAGCTTTCTTT.

V and J are TRBV29-1 and TRBJ2-3; no definite D call. Between the trimmed V and J ends, which lost 4 bases and 3 bases, there was a span of 8 bases. Looked up from germline, CDR1 is SQVTM and CDR2 is ANQGSEA. This CDR3 has 12 residues. CDR3 DNA: TGCAGCGTTGGGCACTTTACAGATACGCAGTATTTT. As protein: CSVGHFTDTQYF.

This chain joins TRBV24-1 and TRBJ2-2; D remains ambiguous. The germline V and J ends were trimmed by 3 bases and 6 bases, with 7 bases remaining between them. Germline V gene lookup returns CDR1 KGHDR and CDR2 SFDVKD. The CDR3 length is 13 residues. Written as DNA, the CDR3 is TGTGCCACCAGTGATACTCCCGCCGGGGAGCTGTTTTTT. It encodes CATSDTPAGELFF.

The chain combines TRBV6-1 with TRBJ1-2; D gene uncertain. The CDR3 sequence is 16 residues long. Germline V gives CDR1 MNHNS, CDR2 SASEGT. The V end was cut by 0 bases, the J end by 2 bases, with 13 bases between. CDR3 protein: CASSEAFAPANYGYTF. CDR3 nucleotide sequence: TGTGCCAGCAGTGAAGCGTTCGCGCCGGCAAACTATGGCTACACCTTC.

The CDR3 reads CASSPRRDSYNEQFF. The DNA of the CDR3 is TGTGCCAGCAGCCCTCGGCGGGATTCCTACAATGAGCAGTTCTTC. The V gene is TRBV9, the J gene TRBJ2-1; tentatively, D is TRBD2 (6 bases). The ends were cut back, 4 bases at V and 1 base at J, with 12 bases in the middle. The CDR3 is 15 residues long. Germline-derived CDR1 and CDR2 are SGDLS and YYNGEE.

This chain uses TRBV3-1 (or the pseudogene TRBV3-2) with TRBJ2-5; 7 nucleotides align to TRBD1. This CDR3 has 15 amino acids. With 0 bases clipped from V and 2 bases from J, the junction kept 3 bases outside the gene matches. The germline gives CDR1 LGHDT, CDR2 YNNKEL (reference sequence). The CDR3 spells CASSQDPTGQETQYF. In nucleotides, the CDR3 is TGTGCCAGCAGCCAAGATCCGACAGGGCAAGAGACCCAGTACTTC.

V gene TRBV28 combines with J gene TRBJ2-7; 11 bases are shared with TRBD1. The CDR3 is 16 amino acids. V shed 8 bases, J shed 5 bases, and the junction held 14 bases outside the gene matches. In germline, CDR1 is MDHEN, CDR2 SYDVKM. The CDR3 is CASYQGGGQGEDEQYF. In DNA form, the CDR3 reads TGTGCCAGCTACCAGGGAGGGGGACAGGGGGAAGACGAGCAGTACTTC.